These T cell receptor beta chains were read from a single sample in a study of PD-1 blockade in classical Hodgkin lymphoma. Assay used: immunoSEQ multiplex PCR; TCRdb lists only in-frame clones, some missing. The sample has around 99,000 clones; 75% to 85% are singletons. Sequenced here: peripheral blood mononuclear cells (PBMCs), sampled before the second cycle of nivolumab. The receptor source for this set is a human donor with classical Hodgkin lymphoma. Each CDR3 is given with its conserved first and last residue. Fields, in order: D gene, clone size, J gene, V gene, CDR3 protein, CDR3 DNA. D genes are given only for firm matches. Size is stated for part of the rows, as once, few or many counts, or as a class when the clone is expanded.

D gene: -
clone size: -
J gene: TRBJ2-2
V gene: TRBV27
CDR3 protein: CASSSTRAGELFF
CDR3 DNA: TGTGCCAGCAGCTCGACTAGGGCCGGGGAGCTGTTTTTT

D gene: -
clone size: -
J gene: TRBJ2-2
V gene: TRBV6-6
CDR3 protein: CASSLDTGELFF
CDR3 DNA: TGTGCCAGCAGCCTCGACACCGGGGAGCTGTTTTTT

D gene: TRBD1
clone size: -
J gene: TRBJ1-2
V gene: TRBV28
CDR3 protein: CASSLGGTGGNYGYTF
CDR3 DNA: TGTGCCAGCAGTTTGGGGGGGACAGGAGGAAACTATGGCTACACCTTC

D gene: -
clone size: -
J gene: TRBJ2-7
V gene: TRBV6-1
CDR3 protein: CASRLVAEQYF
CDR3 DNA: TGTGCCAGCAGGCTCGTTGCCGAGCAGTACTTC

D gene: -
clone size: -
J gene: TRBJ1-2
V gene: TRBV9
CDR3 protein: CASSVTAYGYTF
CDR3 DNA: TGTGCCAGCAGCGTGACAGCCTATGGCTACACCTTC

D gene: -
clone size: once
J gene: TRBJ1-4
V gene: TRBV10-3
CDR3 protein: CATWGGQGEEKLFF
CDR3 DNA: TGTGCCACTTGGGGCGGCCAGGGTGAAGAAAAACTGTTTTTT

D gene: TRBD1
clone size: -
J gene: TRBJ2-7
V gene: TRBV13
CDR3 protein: CASSQNQPLGTASYEQYF
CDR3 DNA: TGTGCCAGCAGCCAAAACCAACCGCTCGGGACAGCCTCCTACGAGCAGTACTTC

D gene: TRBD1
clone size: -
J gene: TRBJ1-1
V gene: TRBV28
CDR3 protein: CASSFGTGTTEAFF
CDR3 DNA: TGTGCCAGCAGTTTCGGGACAGGGACCACTGAAGCTTTCTTT

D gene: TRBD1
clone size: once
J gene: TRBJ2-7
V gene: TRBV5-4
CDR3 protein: CASSQGTALSYEQYF
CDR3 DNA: TGTGCCAGCAGCCAAGGGACAGCCCTCTCCTACGAGCAGTACTTC

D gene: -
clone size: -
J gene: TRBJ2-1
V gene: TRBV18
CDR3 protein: CASSPQQTEDEQFF
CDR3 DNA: TGTGCCAGCTCACCCCAGCAGACAGAAGATGAGCAGTTCTTC

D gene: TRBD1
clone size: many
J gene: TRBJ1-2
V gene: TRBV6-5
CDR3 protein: CASSFTGDGYTF
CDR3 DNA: TGTGCCAGCAGTTTCACAGGGGATGGCTACACCTTC

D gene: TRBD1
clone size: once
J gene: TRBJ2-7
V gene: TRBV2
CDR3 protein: CASSERGQVAPPPTLEQYF
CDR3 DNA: TGTGCCAGCAGTGAGAGAGGACAGGTCGCCCCTCCCCCTACTCTCGAGCAGTACTTC

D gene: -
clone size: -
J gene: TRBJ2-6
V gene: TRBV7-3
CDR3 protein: CASSLTGGSGANVLTF
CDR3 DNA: TGTGCCAGCAGCTTAACAGGGGGCTCTGGGGCCAACGTCCTGACTTTC

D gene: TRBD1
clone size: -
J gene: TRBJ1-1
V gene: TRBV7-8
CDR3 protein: CASSHTGGLNTEAFF
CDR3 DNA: TGTGCCAGCAGCCATACAGGGGGGCTGAACACTGAAGCTTTCTTT

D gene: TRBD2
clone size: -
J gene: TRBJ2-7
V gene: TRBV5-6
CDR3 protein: CASSPHASGRAEWFEQYF
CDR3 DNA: TGTGCCAGCAGCCCCCATGCTAGCGGGAGGGCCGAGTGGTTCGAGCAGTACTTC

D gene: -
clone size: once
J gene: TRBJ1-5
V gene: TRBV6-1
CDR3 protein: CASSEMWAQPQHF
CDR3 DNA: TGTGCCAGCAGTGAAATGTGGGCCCAGCCCCAGCATTTT

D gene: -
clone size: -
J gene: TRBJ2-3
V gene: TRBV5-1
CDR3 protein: CASSPQVSTDTQYF
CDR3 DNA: TGCGCCAGCAGCCCACAGGTCAGCACAGATACGCAGTATTTT

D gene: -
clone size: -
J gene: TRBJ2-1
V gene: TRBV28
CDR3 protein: CASLAGNEQFF
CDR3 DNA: TGTGCCAGCCTGGCGGGAAATGAGCAGTTCTTC

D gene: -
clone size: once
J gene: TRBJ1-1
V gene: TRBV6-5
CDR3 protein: CASSYSRRGTEAFF
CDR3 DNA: TGTGCCAGCAGTTACTCGAGACGGGGCACTGAAGCTTTCTTT

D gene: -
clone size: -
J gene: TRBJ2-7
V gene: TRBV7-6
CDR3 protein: CASSPGWLGGEQYF
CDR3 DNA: TGTGCCAGCAGCCCCGGGTGGCTAGGGGGTGAGCAGTACTTC

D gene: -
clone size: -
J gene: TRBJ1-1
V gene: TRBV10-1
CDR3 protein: CASSEQRNTEAFF
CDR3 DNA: TGCGCCAGCAGTGAGCAGAGGAACACTGAAGCTTTCTTT

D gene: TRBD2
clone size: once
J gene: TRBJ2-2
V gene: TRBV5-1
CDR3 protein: CASSLVPSGRGNTGELFF
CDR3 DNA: TGCGCCAGCAGCTTGGTCCCCAGCGGGAGGGGGAACACCGGGGAGCTGTTTTTT

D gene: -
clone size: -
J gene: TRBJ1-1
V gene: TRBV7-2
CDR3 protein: CASSLVVGGNTEAFF
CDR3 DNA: TGTGCCAGCAGCTTAGTTGTGGGCGGGAACACTGAAGCTTTCTTT

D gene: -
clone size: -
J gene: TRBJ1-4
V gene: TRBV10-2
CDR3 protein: CASSDRAGLFF
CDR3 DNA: TGCGCCAGCAGTGACAGGGCTGGACTGTTTTTT

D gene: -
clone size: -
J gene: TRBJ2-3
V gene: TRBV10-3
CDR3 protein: CAISDGTQYF
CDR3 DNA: TGTGCCATCAGTGACGGTACGCAGTATTTT

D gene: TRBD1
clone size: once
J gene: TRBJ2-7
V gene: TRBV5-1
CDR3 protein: CASSLPGQTYEQYF
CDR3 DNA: TGCGCCAGCAGCCTACCGGGACAGACCTACGAGCAGTACTTC

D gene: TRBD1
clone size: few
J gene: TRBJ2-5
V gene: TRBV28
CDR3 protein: CASSFRGQGVTQYF
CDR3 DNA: TGTGCCAGCAGTTTCCGCGGACAGGGAGTAACCCAGTACTTC

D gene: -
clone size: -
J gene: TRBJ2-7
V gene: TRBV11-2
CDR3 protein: CASSPNSYEQYF
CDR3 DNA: TGTGCCAGCAGCCCCAACTCCTACGAGCAGTACTTC

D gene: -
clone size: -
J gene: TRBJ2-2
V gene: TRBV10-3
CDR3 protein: CAISDGPNGAGELFF
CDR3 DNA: TGTGCCATCAGTGACGGACCCAATGGGGCCGGGGAGCTGTTTTTT

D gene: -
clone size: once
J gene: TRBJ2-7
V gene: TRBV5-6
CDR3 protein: CASSLSGAREQYF
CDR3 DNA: TGTGCCAGCAGCTTGTCTGGGGCACGCGAGCAGTACTTC

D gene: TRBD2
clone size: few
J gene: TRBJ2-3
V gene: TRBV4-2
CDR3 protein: CASSQGRTSGGVDTQYF
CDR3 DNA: TGTGCCAGCAGCCAAGGCCGCACTAGCGGGGGGGTAGATACGCAGTATTTT

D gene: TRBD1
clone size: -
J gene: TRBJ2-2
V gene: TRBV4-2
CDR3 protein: CASQTGGGATGELFF
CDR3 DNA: TGTGCCAGCCAGACAGGGGGAGGGGCCACCGGGGAGCTGTTTTTT

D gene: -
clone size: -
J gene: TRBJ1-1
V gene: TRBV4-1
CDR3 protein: CASSQNTPGQVAFF
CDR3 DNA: TGCGCCAGCAGCCAAAACACCCCGGGACAAGTGGCTTTCTTT

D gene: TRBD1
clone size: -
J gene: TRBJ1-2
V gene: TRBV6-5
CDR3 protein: CASRQGVEGYTF
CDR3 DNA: TGTGCCAGTAGACAGGGGGTAGAGGGCTACACCTTC

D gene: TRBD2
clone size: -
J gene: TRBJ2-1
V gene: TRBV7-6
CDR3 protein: CASSPIPSGPYNEQFF
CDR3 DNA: TGTGCCAGCAGCCCTATTCCTAGCGGCCCATACAATGAGCAGTTCTTC

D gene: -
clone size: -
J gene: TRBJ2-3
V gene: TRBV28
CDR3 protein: CASADRTDTQYF
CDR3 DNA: TGTGCCAGCGCGGACCGCACAGATACGCAGTATTTT

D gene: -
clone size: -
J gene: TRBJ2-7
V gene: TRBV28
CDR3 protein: CASSRLGVGEQYF
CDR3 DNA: TGTGCCAGCAGTCGCCTGGGGGTTGGGGAGCAGTACTTC

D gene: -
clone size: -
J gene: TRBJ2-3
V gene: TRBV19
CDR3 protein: CASSITGGDTQYF
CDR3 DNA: TGTGCCAGTAGTATAACCGGGGGAGATACGCAGTATTTT

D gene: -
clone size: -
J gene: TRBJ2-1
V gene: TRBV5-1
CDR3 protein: CASSLGGPNNEQFF
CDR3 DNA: TGCGCCAGCAGCTTGGGGGGGCCGAACAATGAGCAGTTCTTC

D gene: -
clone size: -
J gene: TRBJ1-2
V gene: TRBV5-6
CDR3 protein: CASAPRGELYGYTF
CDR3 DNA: TGTGCCAGCGCACCTAGGGGAGAGCTCTATGGCTACACCTTC

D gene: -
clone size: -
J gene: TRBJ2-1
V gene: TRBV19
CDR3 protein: CASSIDAGTYNEQFF
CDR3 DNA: TGTGCCAGTAGTATAGACGCGGGAACCTACAATGAGCAGTTCTTC

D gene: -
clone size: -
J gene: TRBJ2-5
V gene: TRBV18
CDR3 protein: CASSQEETQYF
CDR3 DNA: TGTGCCAGCTCACAGGAAGAGACTCAGTACTTC

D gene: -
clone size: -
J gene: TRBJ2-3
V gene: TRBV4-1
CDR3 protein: CASSRGLAGRDTDTQYF
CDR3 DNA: TGCGCCAGCAGCAGGGGATTGGCGGGGCGGGACACAGATACGCAGTATTTT

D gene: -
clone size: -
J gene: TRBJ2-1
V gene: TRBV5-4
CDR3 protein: CASGLDPVTRLYNEQFF
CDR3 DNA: TGTGCCAGCGGCTTGGATCCTGTGACTAGGCTCTACAATGAGCAGTTCTTC

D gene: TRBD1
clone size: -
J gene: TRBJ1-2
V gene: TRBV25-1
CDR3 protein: CASSETGTVGYGYTF
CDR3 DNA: TGTGCCAGCAGTGAAACAGGGACAGTCGGGTATGGCTACACCTTC

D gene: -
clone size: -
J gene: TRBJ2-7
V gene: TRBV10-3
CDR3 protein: CAISDLTADYEQYF
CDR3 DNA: TGTGCCATCAGTGATTTAACGGCGGACTACGAGCAGTACTTC

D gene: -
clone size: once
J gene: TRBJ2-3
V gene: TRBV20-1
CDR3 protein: CSVRTPRGQYF
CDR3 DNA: TGCAGTGTCAGAACGCCCCGGGGGCAGTATTTT

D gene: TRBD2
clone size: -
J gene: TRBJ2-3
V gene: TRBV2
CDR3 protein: CASSGGASGTDTQYF
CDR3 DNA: TGTGCCAGCAGTGGTGGGGCTAGCGGGACTGATACGCAGTATTTT

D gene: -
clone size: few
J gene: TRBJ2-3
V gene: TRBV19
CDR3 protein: CASSIGLSVWDTQYF
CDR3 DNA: TGTGCCAGTAGTATAGGGCTTTCCGTATGGGATACGCAGTATTTT

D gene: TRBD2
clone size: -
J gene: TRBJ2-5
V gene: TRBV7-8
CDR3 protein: CASSMPLAGVPETQYF
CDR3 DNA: TGTGCCAGCAGCATGCCTCTAGCGGGAGTCCCAGAGACCCAGTACTTC

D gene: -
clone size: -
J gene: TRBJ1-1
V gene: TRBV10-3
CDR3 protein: CAISEDRNTEAFF
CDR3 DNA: TGTGCCATCAGCGAAGACAGGAACACTGAAGCTTTCTTT

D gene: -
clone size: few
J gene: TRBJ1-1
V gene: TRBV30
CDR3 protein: CACHRENTEAFF
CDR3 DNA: TGTGCCTGCCACAGGGAGAACACTGAAGCTTTCTTT

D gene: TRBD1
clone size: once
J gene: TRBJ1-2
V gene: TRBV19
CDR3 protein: CASSTAGGNNYGYTF
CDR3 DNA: TGTGCCAGTAGTACCGCAGGGGGTAACAACTATGGCTACACCTTC

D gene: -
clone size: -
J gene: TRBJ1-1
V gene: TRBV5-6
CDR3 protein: CASSLPPGQAALEAFF
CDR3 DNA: TGTGCCAGCAGCTTGCCACCCGGGCAGGCCGCCTTAGAGGCTTTCTTT